The T cell receptor beta chain described here comes from a study of shared clonotypes between healthy human individuals. Study background: Ranging from 18 to 49 in age, donors were two women and a few men. Study conclusions and caveats: The study generally estimated greater richness for naive than memory subsets.

Here immunoSEQ multiplex PCR was the method, and the copy in TCRdb shows in-frame clones only, minus some. The sample yields a few million clones, approximately 96% seen once. For this clone: Its antigen is unidentified.

The clonotype was recovered from a man aged 18 to 29 in good health. The specimen sequenced was naive CD4+ T cells sorted from blood. Subset: CD45RA+ positively selected.

CDR3 nucleotides: TGTGCCAGCAGGATGGGGACAGGGGATGAAAAACTGTTTTTT. This encodes CASRMGTGDEKLFF. The genes are TRBV6-1 and TRBJ1-4, with 10 bases matching TRBD1. Germline CDR1 and CDR2: MNHNS and SASEGT. V trimming: 6 bases; J trimming: 6 bases; junction bases outside the gene matches: 4. This CDR3 is 14 amino acids long.